This entry lists 30 T cell receptor beta chains sequenced from one sample in a study of cytomegalovirus exposure and HLA in healthy donors. PCR used 60 Vbeta primers and 13 Jbeta primers. The data were produced by immunoSEQ multiplex PCR, yet TCRdb's version contains in-frame clones alone and is incomplete. The table shows more than 95,000 clones, with 75% to 90% occurring only once. Source material: PBMCs. These TCRs come from a man aged 18 to 30 in good health and CMV-seropositive.

This clone appeared a few times. This chain uses TRBV5-6 with TRBJ2-1, with a possible D match to TRBD1 (7 bases). The V gene lost 0 bases and the J gene lost 7 bases, with 14 bases spanning the gap. In germline, CDR1 is SGHDT, CDR2 YYEEEE. The CDR3 length is 15 residues. The CDR3: CASSLVGGGENEQFF. Written as DNA, the CDR3 is TGTGCCAGCAGCTTGGTAGGAGGGGGCGAAAATGAGCAGTTCTTC.

The chain links TRBV19 to TRBJ2-2; weak D call: TRBD2 (5 bases). Germline V gene data show CDR1 as LNHDA and CDR2 as SQIVND (reference sequence). CDR3 size: 16 residues. V lost 5 bases to trimming and J lost 0 bases, with 13 bases between them. The CDR3 protein is CASSPTGEPNTGELFF. The CDR3 DNA reads TGTGCCAGTAGTCCAACCGGGGAGCCGAACACCGGGGAGCTGTTTTTT.

This clone was observed once. The chain combines TRBV19 with TRBJ1-1; maybe TRBD1 (5 bases). This CDR3 spans 13 amino acids. Between the trimmed V and J ends, which lost 5 bases and 5 bases, there was a span of 12 bases. Germline lookup yields CDR1 LNHDA and CDR2 SQIVND (reference sequence). The CDR3 bases are TGTGCCAGTAGTTATCAGGGAGGGACTGAAGCTTTCTTT. Amino acids: CASSYQGGTEAFF.

The J gene is TRBJ2-1, the V gene TRBV5-1; 9 bases agree with TRBD2. The junction had 4 bases not matched to a gene; V was cut back by 0 bases and J by 3 bases. CDR1 SGHRS and CDR2 YFSETQ come from the germline V gene. The CDR3 runs to 16 residues. The CDR3 coding sequence is TGCGCCAGCAGCTTGGGTAGCGGGGGCTTCTACAATGAGCAGTTCTTC. Amino acid sequence: CASSLGSGGFYNEQFF.

V usage is TRBV4-1 and J usage is TRBJ2-7; possible D gene TRBD1, 6 bases. The CDR3 runs 14 residues. Germline lookup yields CDR1 MGHRA and CDR2 YSYEKL. With 5 bases removed from V and 4 bases from J, the gap between germline ends came to 15 bases. The CDR3 region has the DNA TGCGCCAGCAGCGTGACAGGAAATGCATACGAGCAGTACTTC. It specifies CASSVTGNAYEQYF.

The CDR3 DNA sequence: TGTGCCAGCAGAAAAGGACAGGGAGCTAACTATGGCTACACCTTC. Translation: CASRKGQGANYGYTF. The chain recombines TRBV7-9 with TRBJ1-2; 8 nucleotides line up with TRBD1. The germline CDR1 and CDR2 sequences are SEHNR and FQNEAQ (reference sequence). This CDR3 region has 15 residues. Germline trimming cut 6 bases from V and 0 bases from J; bases unmatched to any gene: 6.

The table lists this clone with a count of one. The chain recombines TRBV19 with TRBJ2-2, with a possible D match to TRBD1 (6 bases). Per the germline V gene, CDR1 is LNHDA and CDR2 is SQIVND (reference sequence). The CDR3 runs 15 residues. V was shortened by 5 bases and J by 0 bases, with 10 bases between the two germline ends. The CDR3 DNA is TGTGCCAGTAGTTACCGGACAGCGAACACCGGGGAGCTGTTTTTT. Translation gives CASSYRTANTGELFF.

The rearrangement joins TRBV2 to TRBJ1-6; the match to TRBD1 covers 12 bases. Germline CDR1 SNHLY, CDR2 FYNNEI. After removal of 9 bases from V and 10 bases from J, the junction contained 19 bases not matched to a gene. The CDR3 sequence is 18 residues long. This chain's CDR3 is CASLTPGQGANSRSPLHF. The CDR3 region has the DNA TGTGCCAGTCTTACTCCGGGACAGGGGGCTAACTCGAGGTCACCCCTCCACTTT.

Concerning this clone: Different DNA sequences within this sample yield the same CDR3. The chain joins TRBV5-1 to TRBJ2-5; TRBD2 matches at 12 bases. The CDR3 totals 16 residues. Germline CDR1 is SGHRS and CDR2 is YFSETQ. V shed 0 bases, J shed 5 bases, and the junction held 5 bases outside the gene matches. The CDR3 DNA follows: TGCGCCAGCAGCTTGGTCCCTAGCGGGGGGGCGGAGACCCAGTACTTC. The encoded protein is CASSLVPSGGAETQYF.

This chain links TRBV7-2 with TRBJ1-2; D is unclear. Deletions cut 3 bases from V and 0 bases from J, with 11 bases between. CDR1 SGHTA and CDR2 FQGNSA come from the germline V gene. The CDR3 has 15 residues. CDR3 bases: TGTGCCAGCAGCTTGGCACCTTCATCTAACTATGGCTACACCTTC. Its translation is CASSLAPSSNYGYTF.

The chain combines TRBV13 with TRBJ2-3; 14 bases align to TRBD2. The CDR3 extends over 18 amino acids. Per germline, CDR1 PRHDT and CDR2 FYEKMQ (reference sequence). J gave up 3 bases and V 0 bases, and 5 bases lay outside the gene matches. The CDR3 DNA reads TGTGCCAGCAGCTTAGGCAGGGGGACTAGCGGGGGAACAGATACGCAGTATTTT. Its translation is CASSLGRGTSGGTDTQYF.

The genes are TRBV6-5 and TRBJ1-1; tentative D call: TRBD1 (6 bases). CDR3 length: 15 residues. Germline CDR1 MNHEY, CDR2 SVGAGI. Deletions cut 7 bases from V and 1 base from J, with 16 bases between. CDR3 nucleotides: TGTGCCAGCACCACTCGACAGGATCCGAACACTGAAGCTTTCTTT. Protein product: CASTTRQDPNTEAFF.

The rearrangement uses TRBV5-6 and TRBJ2-1; D may be TRBD1 (6 bases). V dropped 4 bases and J dropped 5 bases, with 10 bases sitting between them. The CDR3 has 13 amino acids. Germline V gene data show CDR1 as SGHDT and CDR2 as YYEEEE. The CDR3 DNA sequence: TGTGCCAGCAGCCCAGGGGACCACAATGAGCAGTTCTTC. It yields the protein CASSPGDHNEQFF.

The CDR3, as DNA: TGTGCCAGCAGCTTAGGGACATTCGAGCAGTACTTC. Amino acids: CASSLGTFEQYF. The rearrangement uses TRBV7-9 and TRBJ2-7, with a weak D call TRBD1 (5 bases). The V gene lost 1 base and the J gene lost 6 bases, with 7 bases spanning the gap. The CDR3 contains 12 residues. Germline lookup yields CDR1 SEHNR and CDR2 FQNEAQ (reference sequence).

The chain recombines TRBV2 with TRBJ1-1; D not certain. V lost 7 bases and J 1 base, leaving 10 bases between the germline ends. Germline CDR1 SNHLY, CDR2 FYNNEI. This CDR3 is 13 amino acids long. The CDR3 nucleotides read TGTGCCAGCATGGGCGTTTCGAACACTGAAGCTTTCTTT. Translating it yields CASMGVSNTEAFF.

The J gene is TRBJ1-2, the V gene TRBV25-1, with 8 nucleotides matching TRBD1. V dropped 7 bases and J dropped 0; count of bases not matched to a gene: 7. This CDR3 comprises 15 residues. Germline-derived CDR1 and CDR2 are MGHDK and SYGVNS. For the CDR3, the DNA is TGTGCCAGCACCCCAATGGGACAGGCTAACTATGGCTACACCTTC. This sequence encodes CASTPMGQANYGYTF.

The chain combines TRBV30 with TRBJ1-2, with 7 bases matching TRBD1. Per the germline V gene, CDR1 is GTSNPN and CDR2 is SVGIG (reference sequence). The V and J ends lost 8 bases and 8 bases, in that order; junction bases with no gene match: 8. The CDR3 runs 11 residues. DNA for the CDR3: TGTGCCCGCCTCACAGGGGAAGGCTACACCTTC. This gives the protein CARLTGEGYTF.

The chain has TRBV6-5 and TRBJ2-7; D gene unclear. V was clipped by 2 bases and J by 2 bases, with 7 bases between them. The CDR3 is made up of 13 amino acids. Germline V gene data show CDR1 as MNHEY and CDR2 as SVGAGI. This CDR3 reads CASSYGDPYEQYF. Here the CDR3 DNA reads TGTGCCAGCAGTTACGGAGACCCCTACGAGCAGTACTTC.

This clone was detected only once. This rearrangement joins TRBV10-1 to TRBJ2-7, with a tentative D call TRBD1 (5 bases). The V end was cut by 4 bases, the J end by 2 bases, with 12 bases between. The length of the CDR3 is 14 residues. The V gene's germline CDR1 is WNHNN and CDR2 SYGVQD (reference sequence). The CDR3 loop reads CASSAPDTPYEQYF. For the CDR3, the DNA is TGCGCCAGCAGTGCCCCGGACACCCCCTACGAGCAGTACTTC.

This chain links TRBV9 with TRBJ1-1; 9 bases align to TRBD1. Trimming removed 4 bases from V and 3 bases from J; junction bases left unmatched: 10. Germline V gene lookup returns CDR1 SGDLS and CDR2 YYNGEE. The length of the CDR3 is 16 residues. DNA for the CDR3: TGTGCCAGCAGCAAGACAGGGGGGGGCGGGTACACTGAAGCTTTCTTT. It translates to CASSKTGGGGYTEAFF.

This clone is a singleton in its sample. The chain recombines TRBV5-1 with TRBJ1-5, with D unclear. This CDR3 spans 15 amino acids. From germline, CDR1 is SGHRS and CDR2 YFSETQ. Trimming left V 2 bases short and J 1 base short, with 10 bases between. CDR3 region: CASSFPVVSNQPQHF. In DNA form, the CDR3 reads TGCGCCAGCAGCTTCCCGGTAGTGAGCAATCAGCCCCAGCATTTT.

V usage is TRBV4-2 and J usage is TRBJ2-3; TRBD2 agrees at 8 bases. The CDR3 sequence is 17 residues long. Trimming at V came to 0 bases and at J to 3 bases, leaving 8 bases not matched to a gene. In germline, CDR1 is LGHNA, CDR2 YNFKEQ. CDR3 loop: CASSQDSLAGGTDTQYF. The CDR3, as DNA: TGTGCCAGCAGCCAAGATTCGCTTGCGGGGGGTACAGATACGCAGTATTTT.

The CDR3 coding sequence is TGTGCCAGCAGTTCCCCGAATTCACCCCTCCACTTT. Protein product: CASSSPNSPLHF. The rearrangement uses TRBV27 and TRBJ1-6; D remains ambiguous. The CDR3 extends over 12 amino acids. The germline gives CDR1 MNHEY, CDR2 SMNVEV (reference sequence). Trimming took off 4 bases at V and 7 bases at J, with 5 bases between the two ends.

This chain joins TRBV28 and TRBJ2-1, with D possibly matching TRBD2 (7 bases). The germline CDR1 and CDR2 sequences are MDHEN and SYDVKM. The CDR3 length is 21 residues. V was pared by 4 bases and J by 0 bases, with 28 bases between. The CDR3 spells CASSSTTLGLGGGGSYNEQFF. In nucleotides, the CDR3 is TGTGCCAGCAGTTCAACCACCCTAGGACTAGGTGGAGGGGGCTCCTACAATGAGCAGTTCTTC.

This chain uses TRBV5-5 with TRBJ2-7; the D gene is possibly TRBD2 (5 bases). The V end was cut by 3 bases, the J end by 3 bases, with 7 bases between. CDR3 length equals 12 residues. The germline V gene encodes CDR1 SGHKS and CDR2 YYEKEE (reference sequence). CDR3 coding DNA: TGTGCCAGCAGCTCTAGCATCTACGAGCAGTACTTC. This gives the protein CASSSSIYEQYF.

V gene TRBV6-1 combines with J gene TRBJ1-5; no clear D. Germline assignment: CDR1 MNHNS and CDR2 SASEGT. CDR3 length: 12 amino acids. Trimming pared 3 bases from V and 6 bases from J, leaving 6 bases between. The CDR3 here is CASSDTGQPQHF. The DNA of the CDR3 is TGTGCCAGCAGTGATACGGGTCAGCCCCAGCATTTT.

This clone appeared a single time. Other nucleotide sequences from this sample produce the same CDR3. The rearrangement joins TRBV4-1 to TRBJ2-7; 10 bases agree with TRBD1. Trimming at V came to 4 bases and at J to 4 bases, leaving 7 bases not matched to a gene. Germline CDR1 reads MGHRA; CDR2 reads YSYEKL. This CDR3 comprises 15 residues. This CDR3 is CASSLAPGQGYEQYF. The CDR3 nucleotides are TGCGCCAGCAGCCTGGCCCCGGGACAGGGGTACGAGCAGTACTTC.

This chain links TRBV4-1 with TRBJ2-7, with a possible D match to TRBD2 (5 bases). The CDR3 is made up of 15 amino acids. Germline V gives CDR1 MGHRA, CDR2 YSYEKL. V lost 0 bases to trimming and J lost 3 bases, with 12 bases between them. CDR3 sequence: CASSQERAISYEQYF. The CDR3 nucleotides are TGCGCCAGCAGCCAAGAGAGGGCGATTAGCTACGAGCAGTACTTC.

The chain links TRBV19 to TRBJ1-2, with TRBD1 matching 10 bases. The V segment lost 6 bases and the J segment 7 bases; nucleotides outside the gene matches: 8. Germline V lookup: CDR1 LNHDA, CDR2 SQIVND (reference sequence). This CDR3 spans 14 amino acids. CDR3 loop: CASRRGQGNVGYTF. CDR3 nucleotide sequence: TGTGCCAGTAGGAGGGGACAGGGGAATGTTGGCTACACCTTC.

This chain links TRBV27 with TRBJ2-7; D might be TRBD1 (5 bases). Germline V gene lookup returns CDR1 MNHEY and CDR2 SMNVEV (reference sequence). Trimming removed 4 bases at V and 2 bases at J, with 21 bases between. This CDR3 region has 17 residues. The CDR3 is CASSSLPPSTDTYEQYF. The CDR3, as DNA: TGTGCCAGCAGTTCCCTCCCCCCCTCGACAGATACCTACGAGCAGTACTTC.